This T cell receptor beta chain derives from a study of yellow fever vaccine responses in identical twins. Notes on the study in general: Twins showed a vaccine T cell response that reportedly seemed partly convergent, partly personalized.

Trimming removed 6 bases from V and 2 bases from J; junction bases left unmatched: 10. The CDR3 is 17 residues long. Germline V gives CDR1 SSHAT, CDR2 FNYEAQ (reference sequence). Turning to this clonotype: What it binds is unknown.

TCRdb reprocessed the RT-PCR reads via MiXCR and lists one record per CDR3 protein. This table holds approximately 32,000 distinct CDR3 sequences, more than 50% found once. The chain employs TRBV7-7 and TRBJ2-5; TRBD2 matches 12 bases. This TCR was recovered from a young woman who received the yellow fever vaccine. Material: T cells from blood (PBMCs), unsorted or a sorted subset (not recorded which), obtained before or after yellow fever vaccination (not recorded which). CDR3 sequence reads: CASSRTSGNGRQETQYF. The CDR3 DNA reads TGTGCCAGCAGTAGGACTAGCGGGAATGGGCGGCAAGAGACCCAGTACTTC.